This is a list of T cell receptor beta chains from one sample in a study of molecular identifiers for immune sequencing clone quantification. TCRdb ran MiXCR on the PCR reads and lists one entry per CDR3 protein. The table has 100,000 or so distinct CDR3 sequences, 36% seen once. Sample: naive CD8+ T cells from blood, with Jurkat cell RNA spiked in. Receptor source: a human donor in good health. Some libraries in this study had Jurkat cell RNA spiked in. Both conserved end residues are part of each CDR3. The order of the fields is clone size, V gene, J gene, D gene, CDR3 DNA, CDR3 protein. The D gene is left open where the match is weak. Expanded clones get a size class; other rows say once, few or many, or leave the size out.

clone size: .; V gene: TRBV24-1; J gene: TRBJ2-7; D gene: TRBD2; CDR3 DNA: TGTGCCCCCAGTGATTTTCGACTAGCGGGGCCCGAGCAGTACTTC; CDR3 protein: CAPSDFRLAGPEQYF
clone size: many; V gene: TRBV5-1; J gene: TRBJ2-3; D gene: .; CDR3 DNA: TGCGCCAGCAGCTTGGAATTTCGCACAGATACGCAGTATTTT; CDR3 protein: CASSLEFRTDTQYF
clone size: few; V gene: TRBV4-1; J gene: TRBJ2-7; D gene: TRBD2; CDR3 DNA: TGCGCCAGCAGTCCCCTAGCGGAATCGGCCTACGAGCAGTACTTC; CDR3 protein: CASSPLAESAYEQYF
clone size: .; V gene: TRBV12-3/TRBV12-4; J gene: TRBJ2-7; D gene: TRBD1; CDR3 DNA: TGTGCCAGCAGCCAGGACAGGGAACCCGAGCAGTACTTC; CDR3 protein: CASSQDREPEQYF
clone size: .; V gene: TRBV24-1; J gene: TRBJ1-5; D gene: TRBD1; CDR3 DNA: TGTGCCACCAGTGATTCGGACAGGGACCAGCCCCAGCATTTT; CDR3 protein: CATSDSDRDQPQHF
clone size: few; V gene: TRBV4-3; J gene: TRBJ2-3; D gene: .; CDR3 DNA: TGCGCCAGCAGCCAACCAGGGTCCGATACGCAGTATTTT; CDR3 protein: CASSQPGSDTQYF
clone size: once; V gene: TRBV10-3; J gene: TRBJ2-2; D gene: TRBD1; CDR3 DNA: TGTGCCACCGACAGGGGATCGTCGAACACCGGGGAGCTGATTTTT; CDR3 protein: CATDRGSSNTGELIF
clone size: .; V gene: TRBV20-1; J gene: TRBJ2-7; D gene: .; CDR3 DNA: TGCAGTGCAAATACGGGACCTTCCTACGAGCAGTACTTC; CDR3 protein: CSANTGPSYEQYF
clone size: few; V gene: TRBV7-9; J gene: TRBJ2-3; D gene: TRBD1; CDR3 DNA: TGTGCCAGCAGCTTGCTGGACAGGGGCACAGATACGCAGTATTTT; CDR3 protein: CASSLLDRGTDTQYF
clone size: .; V gene: TRBV24-1; J gene: TRBJ2-2; D gene: .; CDR3 DNA: TGTGCCACCAGAGGACAGACCACCGGGGAGCTGTTTTTT; CDR3 protein: CATRGQTTGELFF